The 21 T cell receptor beta chains below come from one sample, sequenced in a study of cytomegalovirus exposure and HLA in healthy donors. The PCR made use of 60 Vbeta and 13 Jbeta primers. Produced via immunoSEQ multiplex PCR; TCRdb's table is partial and in-frame only. In the table there are roughly 120,000 clones, around three quarters of which are singletons. Material for sequencing was PBMCs. Every receptor here comes from a man aged 45-60 years in good health and CMV-seropositive.

The chain employs TRBV27 and TRBJ2-3; 7 positions match TRBD1. CDR1 is MNHEY, CDR2 SMNVEV, per germline (reference sequence). CDR3 size: 13 residues. Losses at the gene ends were 7 bases for V and 4 bases for J; bases not matched to a gene: 5. The CDR3 is CASNIQGADTQYF. The CDR3 nucleotides are TGTGCCAGCAATATTCAGGGGGCAGATACGCAGTATTTT.

The J gene is TRBJ1-1, the V gene TRBV27; D remains ambiguous. The germline gives CDR1 MNHEY, CDR2 SMNVEV (reference sequence). CDR3 length equals 14 residues. V dropped 6 bases and J dropped 3 bases, with 14 bases sitting between them. DNA for the CDR3: TGTGCCAGCAGACTTGGGAGGGCCTACACTGAAGCTTTCTTT. This codes for CASRLGRAYTEAFF.

V and J are TRBV5-6 and TRBJ2-4, with a weak D call TRBD1 (7 bases). The CDR3 consists of 15 residues. Trimming took 3 bases from V and 6 from J, leaving 16 bases between them. Germline CDR1 and CDR2: SGHDT and YYEEEE. As DNA, the CDR3 is TGTGCCAGCAGCTGGAGGGGGCCGGAACGAAACATTCAGTACTTC. Protein product: CASSWRGPERNIQYF.

This clone was seen only once. This sequence joins TRBV19 and TRBJ2-7; TRBD2 agrees at 13 bases. The J segment lost 0 bases and the V segment lost 4 bases, leaving 9 bases of the junction unmatched. CDR3 length: 18 residues. Germline values: CDR1 LNHDA, CDR2 SQIVND (reference sequence). CDR3 nucleotides: TGTGCCAGTAGTACTCTCCCCCGGACTAGCGGGAGCTCCTACGAGCAGTACTTC. Encoded protein: CASSTLPRTSGSSYEQYF.

The chain recombines TRBV19 with TRBJ2-3; TRBD2 matches at 7 bases. Germline V gene lookup returns CDR1 LNHDA and CDR2 SQIVND (reference sequence). V lost 3 bases, J lost 2 bases, and 5 bases stayed unmatched. This CDR3 region has 15 residues. For the CDR3, the DNA is TGTGCCAGTAGTATCATCCTAGCGGACACAGATACGCAGTATTTT. Protein product: CASSIILADTDTQYF. Filled out from reference TRBV19 and TRBJ2-3, the complete variable domain reads DGGITQSPKYLFRKEGQNVTLSCEQNLNHDAMYWYRQDPGQGLRLIYYSQIVNDFQKGDIAEGYSVSREKKESFPLTVTSAQKNPTAFYLCASSIILADTDTQYFGPGTRLTVL.

V is TRBV5-3 and J is TRBJ1-1; 8 bases fit TRBD1. TRBV5-3 belongs to the ORF category, with a function that is uncertain. The CDR3 is 14 amino acids. V lost 5 bases, J lost 5 bases, and 8 bases stayed unmatched. The CDR3 is CARSHRGRGTEAFF. In DNA, the CDR3 is TGTGCCAGAAGTCACAGGGGGAGAGGGACTGAAGCTTTCTTT.

The rearrangement uses TRBV27 and TRBJ1-2, with D maybe TRBD1 (5 bases). The germline gives CDR1 MNHEY, CDR2 SMNVEV (reference sequence). V lost 3 bases, J lost 7 bases, and 15 bases lay in between. The CDR3 sequence is 14 residues long. CDR3 in amino acids: CASSFRQGGGGYTF. CDR3 in DNA: TGTGCCAGCAGTTTTCGGCAGGGAGGTGGTGGCTACACCTTC.

This clone was counted only a few times. The chain links TRBV30 to TRBJ2-7, with TRBD1 matching 7 bases. The germline gives CDR1 GTSNPN, CDR2 SVGIG (reference sequence). The CDR3 has 12 residues. V dropped 7 bases and J dropped 5; count of bases not matched to a gene: 8. This CDR3 reads CASRTTGNEQYF. The CDR3 nucleotides read TGTGCCTCCAGGACGACAGGGAACGAGCAGTACTTC.

This rearrangement joins TRBV2 to TRBJ2-5, with TRBD1 identical over 8 bases. Germline CDR1 reads SNHLY; CDR2 reads FYNNEI. Trimming took 6 bases from V and 4 from J; bases not matched to a gene: 7. The CDR3 is 14 amino acids. The chain's CDR3 is CASSGQGWVETQYF. CDR3 in DNA: TGTGCCAGCAGCGGACAGGGATGGGTAGAGACCCAGTACTTC.

The chain combines TRBV9 with TRBJ2-5, with 9 bases that match TRBD1. The germline V gene has CDR1 SGDLS and CDR2 YYNGEE. This CDR3 spans 15 amino acids. V was clipped by 6 bases and J by 0 bases; unmatched bases: 6. In DNA, the CDR3 is TGTGCCAGCACCAGAACAGGGGGCTACCAAGAGACCCAGTACTTC. Encoded protein: CASTRTGGYQETQYF.

This chain joins TRBV7-2 and TRBJ2-7; D is ambiguous. Trimming removed 1 base from V and 3 bases from J, with 10 bases in between. CDR1 is SGHTA, CDR2 FQGNSA, per germline. The CDR3 is 14 residues long. CDR3 coding DNA: TGTGCCAGCAGCTTAGGGCCGAAGATCTACGAGCAGTACTTC. Amino acids: CASSLGPKIYEQYF.

This rearrangement joins TRBV7-9 to TRBJ1-4; 10 bases align to TRBD1. The CDR3 runs to 16 residues. The J segment lost 7 bases and the V segment lost 7 bases, leaving 12 bases of the junction unmatched. The germline CDR1 and CDR2 sequences are SEHNR and FQNEAQ (reference sequence). CDR3 sequence reads: CASTRTGGIWGEKLFF. CDR3 coding DNA: TGTGCCAGCACCCGGACAGGGGGAATTTGGGGTGAAAAACTGTTTTTT. Supplemented by reference TRBV7-9 and TRBJ1-4, the full variable domain reads DTGVSQNPRHKITKRGQNVTFRCDPISEHNRLYWYRQTLGQGPEFLTYFQNEAQLEKSRLLSDRFSAERPKGSFSTLEIQRTEQGDSAMYLCASTRTGGIWGEKLFFGSGTQLSVL.

This clone was seen a handful of times. The chain couples TRBV5-6 to TRBJ1-1, with 8 nucleotides matching TRBD1. This CDR3 is built from 12 residues. Germline V CDR1 and CDR2: SGHDT, YYEEEE. Trimming at V came to 0 bases and at J to 10 bases, leaving 2 bases not matched to a gene. CDR3 nucleotide sequence: TGTGCCAGCAGCTTGGGGGACAGGAGAGCTTTCTTT. This gives the protein CASSLGDRRAFF.

The chain carries TRBV5-1 and TRBJ2-2; maybe TRBD2 (5 bases). Trimming removed 4 bases from V and 7 bases from J, with 17 bases in between. Germline lookup yields CDR1 SGHRS and CDR2 YFSETQ. The CDR3 totals 15 residues. In nucleotides, the CDR3 is TGCGCCAGCAGCCCTTCTGGAGCGGACGGCGGGGAGCTGTTTTTT. Protein sequence: CASSPSGADGGELFF.

The V and J genes are TRBV5-6 and TRBJ1-5; D is perhaps TRBD1 (5 bases). Trimming took 1 base from V and 5 from J, leaving 7 bases between them. CDR1 and CDR2 (germline): SGHDT, YYEEEE. There are 13 residues in the CDR3. The CDR3 bases are TGTGCCAGCAGCTTGTTAGGGGATCAGCCCCAGCATTTT. It specifies CASSLLGDQPQHF.

The chain combines TRBV7-8 with TRBJ1-3; the D gene is possibly TRBD1 (5 bases). The CDR3 is 17 amino acids. V was pared by 1 base and J by 0 bases, with 13 bases between. From germline, CDR1 is SGHVS and CDR2 FQNEAQ. The CDR3 DNA is TGTGCCAGCAGCTTAGTGGCGGGGGGTCCCTCTGGAAACACCATATATTTT. It translates to CASSLVAGGPSGNTIYF. Full variable domain (rest looked up from reference TRBV7-8 and TRBJ1-3): GAGVSQSPRYKVAKRGQDVALRCDPISGHVSLFWYQQALGQGPEFLTYFQNEAQLDKSGLPSDRFFAERPEGSVSTLKIQRTQQEDSAVYLCASSLVAGGPSGNTIYFGEGSWLTVV.

The genes are TRBV5-1 and TRBJ1-3, with a weak D call TRBD1 (6 bases). Trimming stripped 4 bases from V and 7 bases from J, with 18 bases between. The V gene's germline CDR1 is SGHRS and CDR2 YFSETQ. The CDR3 runs 15 residues. The chain's CDR3 is CASSPTTGRGNTIYF. The CDR3 DNA reads as TGCGCCAGCAGCCCTACCACAGGGAGGGGGAACACCATATATTTT.

CDR3 nucleotide sequence: TGTGCCAGCAGTTACAGCGGGGCACAGCTGTCTTACGAGCAGTACTTC. Amino acid sequence: CASSYSGAQLSYEQYF. The chain employs TRBV6-5 and TRBJ2-7, with 7 bases that match TRBD2. Germline V gives CDR1 MNHEY, CDR2 SVGAGI. The J segment lost 4 bases and the V segment lost 2 bases, leaving 11 bases of the junction unmatched. The CDR3 is 16 amino acids.

V and J are TRBV5-1 and TRBJ1-1; 8 bases agree with TRBD1. CDR1 SGHRS and CDR2 YFSETQ come from the germline V gene. The CDR3 is 14 residues long. V shed 7 bases, J shed 10 bases, and the junction held 15 bases outside the gene matches. CDR3 nucleotides: TGCGCCAGCGCCGCGGACAGGGCGTCCTTAGGAGCTTTCTTT. Translating gives CASAADRASLGAFF. The entire variable domain, with the rest obtained from reference TRBV5-1 and TRBJ1-1, is as follows: KAGVTQTPRYLIKTRGQQVTLSCSPISGHRSVSWYQQTPGQGLQFLFEYFSETQRNKGNFPGRFSGRQFSNSRSEMNVSTLELGDSALYLCASAADRASLGAFFGQGTRLTVV.

This clone was seen more than once but under ten times. V and J are TRBV7-8 and TRBJ2-5, with 8 bases that match TRBD2. The CDR3 is 18 residues long. V lost 5 bases to trimming and J lost 5 bases; unmatched junction nucleotides: 19. Germline V lookup: CDR1 SGHVS, CDR2 FQNEAQ. The chain's CDR3 is CASSALRGGRLSTETQYF. The CDR3 nucleotides are TGTGCCAGCAGCGCCCTTCGGGGGGGCCGTTTGTCAACGGAGACCCAGTACTTC.

The chain uses TRBV20-1 and TRBJ2-1; no firm D call. Trimming stripped 2 bases from V and 9 bases from J, with 8 bases between. In germline, CDR1 is DFQATT, CDR2 SNEGSKA (reference sequence). The CDR3 has 11 amino acids. The CDR3 bases are TGCAGTGCTAGACCCCTCAGTGAGCAGTTCTTC. Translation: CSARPLSEQFF.